The clone carrying this T cell receptor beta chain was seen a single time. This sample is part of a study of blood T cell repertoires in COVID-19. The V gene's germline CDR1 is KGHDR and CDR2 SFDVKD. Trimming cost V 4 bases and J 8 bases, with 14 bases left between them. CDR3 length equals 14 residues. Clones were read by immunoSEQ multiplex PCR, and TCRdb kept only the in-frame ones, dropping some. The table includes hundreds of thousands of clones, approximately 90% detected once. The origin of this receptor is an elderly man with acute or convalescent COVID-19. Sequencing was done on a sample of peripheral blood. The V gene is TRBV24-1, the J gene TRBJ2-1; D might be TRBD2 (5 bases). CDR3 nucleotides: TGTGCCACCAGTGAACCGGAGAAGGGAGATGAGCAGTTCTTC. It encodes CATSEPEKGDEQFF.